This is a list of T cell receptor beta chains from one sample in a study of molecular identifiers for immune sequencing clone quantification. Using its own MiXCR run on the PCR reads, TCRdb lists one record per CDR3 protein. The sample records roughly 24,000 distinct CDR3 sequences, roughly 17% being singletons. Sample: naive CD8+ T cells from blood, with Jurkat cell RNA spiked in. The source of these receptors is a human donor in good health. Some libraries in this study had Jurkat cell RNA spiked in. CDR3s include the opening cysteine and the closing phenylalanine or tryptophan. D genes are given only for firm matches. Clone size, where shown, is once, few, many, or a class for clones that have expanded.

abundance	d_gene	v_gene	j_gene	CDR3nt	CDR3aa
many	.	TRBV6-2/TRBV6-3	TRBJ2-5	TGTGCCAGCAACAACTACGAGGGAGAGACCCAGTACTTC	CASNNYEGETQYF
many	.	TRBV4-3	TRBJ1-1	TGCGCCAGCAGCCAAGATTCAGGGCCCCGGGGCCTGAACACTGAAGCTTTCTTT	CASSQDSGPRGLNTEAFF
medium-sized	.	TRBV28	TRBJ2-5	TGTGCCAGCAGTTTAATTCAGGAAATCCAAGAGACCCAGTACTTC	CASSLIQEIQETQYF
medium-sized	.	TRBV6-2/TRBV6-3	TRBJ2-3	TGTGCCAGCGAAGGGGATACGCAGTATTTT	CASEGDTQYF
many	TRBD2	TRBV4-3	TRBJ2-3	TGCGCCAGCAGCCAAGATGCTAGCGGGGGCCGGGGAGATACGCAGTATTTT	CASSQDASGGRGDTQYF
once	.	TRBV19	TRBJ2-3	TGTGCCAGTAGTATCCCCCAGACTAACCCCGCACAGCTTAGCACAGATACGCCGTATTTT	CASSIPQTNPAQLSTDTPYF
many	.	TRBV7-2	TRBJ2-3	TGTGCCAGCAGCTTAGCGCGAACAACTAGCACAGATACGCAGTATTTT	CASSLARTTSTDTQYF
many	TRBD1	TRBV6-2/TRBV6-3	TRBJ1-1	TGTGCCAGCAGATTATCCTTGGGACAGTCTAACACTGAAGCTTTCTTT	CASRLSLGQSNTEAFF
many	.	TRBV9	TRBJ2-7	TGTGCCAGCAGCCCCCGAGGAGGGGTAGGGTCCTACGAGCAGTACTTC	CASSPRGGVGSYEQYF
many	.	TRBV20-1	TRBJ2-1	TGCAGTGCAGGGATCTCCTACAATGAGCAGTTCTTC	CSAGISYNEQFF
medium-sized	.	TRBV28	TRBJ2-7	TGTGCCAGCAGTATCCTAGCGACCCCACCCTACGAGCAGTACTTC	CASSILATPPYEQYF
.	.	TRBV7-9	TRBJ2-1	TGTGCCAGCAGCTTAGTAGTTGGCTCCTACAATGAGCAGTTCTTC	CASSLVVGSYNEQFF
.	.	TRBV6-5	TRBJ2-7	TGTGCCAGCAGCCACGGGTGGGGGTACGAGCAGTACTTC	CASSHGWGYEQYF
many	.	TRBV13	TRBJ2-4	TGTGCCAGCAGCTTAGGCGTCGGGTTAGCCAAAAACATTCAGTACTTC	CASSLGVGLAKNIQYF
many	.	TRBV7-8	TRBJ2-7	TGTGCCAGCAGCCCAAGCCCCCTAGGAGGGAACGACGAGCAGTACTTC	CASSPSPLGGNDEQYF
many	TRBD1	TRBV27	TRBJ2-7	TGTGCCAGCAGCCAGAAAGGCAGGGGGTACGAGCAGTACTTC	CASSQKGRGYEQYF
.	.	TRBV7-2	TRBJ2-7	TGTGCCAGCAGCTTAGCGCGCGGGGCGTCCGGCTACGAGCAGTACTTC	CASSLARGASGYEQYF
many	TRBD1	TRBV7-9	TRBJ2-1	TGTGCCAGCAGCCGACAGGGGTACAATGAGCAGTTCTTC	CASSRQGYNEQFF